This T cell receptor (beta chain) was observed in a study of T-cell memory formation after mild COVID-19. The CDR3 runs 14 residues. The V and J ends lost 0 bases and 3 bases respectively, with 9 bases between them. Germline CDR1 and CDR2: LNHNV and YYDKDF (reference sequence). TCRdb reprocessed the 5' RACE reads via MiXCR and lists one record per CDR3 protein. Among 450,000 to 650,000 distinct CDR3 sequences listed, about a fifth were seen once. The sequence was obtained from an adult woman who had mild COVID-19 (a few samples of this study predate the infection). Cell type and time point are not known. V and J are TRBV15 and TRBJ2-7, with D uncertain. Sequencing was carried out using PBMCs or a T cell subset sorted from them (not recorded which). CDR3 amino acids: CATSRDGPFYEQYF. The CDR3 DNA reads as TGTGCCACCAGCAGAGATGGGCCTTTCTACGAGCAGTACTTC.